This TCR beta chain was sequenced during a study of identical twins. V was trimmed by 8 bases and J by 8 bases, leaving 16 bases between them. The CDR3 has 13 residues. The table lists this clonotype with many counts. TCRdb ran MiXCR on the 5' RACE reads and lists one entry per CDR3 protein. The repertoire holds about 210,000 distinct CDR3 sequences, with around a tenth as singletons. Every sampled donor was Caucasian and healthy. The sample was memory (CD45RO+) T cells sorted from blood. The sequence was obtained from a woman between 18 and 30 years old in good health. The chain employs TRBV12-3 or TRBV12-4 and TRBJ1-5; maybe TRBD1 (6 bases). CDR3 residues: CASSLEGGKPQHF. CDR3 DNA: TGTGCCAGCTCCCTCGAGGGGGGCAAGCCCCAGCATTTT.